This T cell receptor beta chain was obtained from a study of identical twins. The study, taken as a whole, reports: There is a chance that invariant MAIT and iNKT cells partially muddied zero-insertion analyses. For out-of-frame alpha sequences shared by twins, low generation probability was in excess.

This clonotype was found a few times. Its specificity is not known. MiXCR was run by TCRdb on the 5' RACE reads, yielding one entry per CDR3 protein. The sample comprises 350,000 or so distinct CDR3 sequences, around an eighth of which are singletons, and around 6.9% rests with the top ten. The CDR3 loop spans 15 amino acids. The V gene's germline CDR1 is SGDLS and CDR2 YYNGEE. V was cut by 6 bases and J by 0 bases, with 13 bases left in between. The sample was also reused in another study, on yellow fever vaccine responses in identical twins.

This chain uses TRBV9 with TRBJ2-1; no clear D gene. The TCR comes from a woman between 18 and 29 years old in good health. The sequenced material came from CD8+ T cells sorted from blood. For the CDR3, the DNA is TGTGCCAGCACCAAAGACGGAAGCTCCTACAATGAGCAGTTCTTC. It encodes CASTKDGSSYNEQFF.